The subject of this entry is one T cell receptor (beta chain). The same CDR3 arises from other DNA sequences in this sample as well. This sample is drawn from a study of cytotoxic CD8 clonotypes in ibrutinib-treated CLL. Profiled with immunoSEQ multiplex PCR; TCRdb holds only in-frame clones, not every one. The sample carries 35,000 to 45,000 clones, 71% recorded once. This TCR came from a human donor with chronic lymphocytic leukemia. The sequences come from PBMCs, collected at disease progression, from a patient treated with ibrutinib.

The CDR3 DNA follows: TGTGCCAGCAATCAGGGGGGCACTGAAGCTTTCTTT. Translated, it gives CASNQGGTEAFF. The chain combines TRBV6-1 with TRBJ1-1; 7 bases agree with TRBD1. The CDR3 runs to 12 residues. V lost 7 bases to trimming and J lost 4 bases; unmatched junction nucleotides: 3. The germline V gene has CDR1 MNHNS and CDR2 SASEGT.